Following are 27 T cell receptor beta chains from one sample sequenced in a study of blood T cells in healthy people across ages (dated by TCRdb to about 2015). Receptor libraries were prepared by 5' RACE. The run used an Illumina HiSeq 2500. The second PCR ran for roughly 7 to 11 cycles and used a J-beta primer mix along with a sample-barcoded 5' primer. TCRdb reworked the public reads: Q25 trimming with fastp, MiXCR clone assembly, productive beta chains retained. Each entry is one CDR3 protein sequence, shown with its most common DNA and genes. Here the sample has more than 800,000 distinct CDR3 sequences; 40% to 55% occur a single time. The ten largest clones add up to 15% to 20% of the sample. Sequences were obtained from blood. Every receptor here comes from a woman in her fifties or sixties in good health.

The chain links TRBV7-2 to TRBJ2-5; 8 bases match TRBD2. Gene TRBJ2-7 matches the end of the DNA better, so the J call may be wrong. This CDR3 is built from 15 residues. Germline V gene data show CDR1 as SGHTA and CDR2 as FQGNSA. The CDR3 loop reads CTSSLEGLGNYEQYF. The CDR3 DNA reads TGTACCAGCAGCTTAGAGGGACTAGGTAACTACGAGCAGTACTTC.

This clonotype was found a few times. V is TRBV9 and J is TRBJ2-7; 9 bases line up with TRBD2. Germline assignment: CDR1 SGDLS and CDR2 YYNGEE. The ends lost 0 bases at V and 2 bases at J; junction bases unmatched: 6. The CDR3 is 16 amino acids. The CDR3: CASSVAPTSGPYEQYF. The CDR3 coding sequence is TGTGCCAGCAGCGTAGCCCCGACTAGCGGACCCTACGAGCAGTACTTC.

The V and J genes are TRBV27 and TRBJ2-3, with 15 bases matching TRBD2. CDR1 MNHEY and CDR2 SMNVEV come from the germline V gene (reference sequence). The CDR3 has 18 amino acids. The V gene end was trimmed by 2 bases and the J gene end by 5 bases; junction bases not matched to a gene: 8. This CDR3 reads CASSLQGLAGGRGDTQYF. The CDR3 bases are TGTGCCAGCAGTTTACAAGGACTAGCGGGAGGGCGCGGAGATACGCAGTATTTT.

The chain is built from TRBV4-1 and TRBJ2-7; D ambiguous. The J call may be in error: the DNA end matches TRBJ2-4 better. Germline V gene lookup returns CDR1 MGHRA and CDR2 YSYEKL. The CDR3 length is 14 residues. This CDR3 is CASSKAVPESIQYF. CDR3 DNA sequence: TGCGCCAGCAGCAAGGCCGTCCCGGAGAGCATTCAGTACTTC.

As regards this clonotype: A single base separates this from a much larger clone, so it may be a read error. This chain joins TRBV3-1 and TRBJ2-7, with D hard to call. V lost 1 base to trimming and J lost 3 bases, with 4 bases between them. This CDR3 comprises 12 residues. Germline CDR1 LGHDT, CDR2 YNNKEL (reference sequence). In nucleotides, the CDR3 is TGTGCCAGCAGCCAAGGGCACTACGAGCAGTACTTC. Amino acid sequence: CASSQGHYEQYF.

This clonotype was found a few times. V usage is TRBV6-5 and J usage is TRBJ2-6, with D unclear. Trimming cost V 8 bases and J 2 bases, with 7 bases left between them. The CDR3 loop spans 13 amino acids. Germline V lookup: CDR1 MNHEY, CDR2 SVGAGI. The CDR3 loop is CASRAPGANVLTF. DNA of the CDR3: TGTGCCAGCCGCGCCCCTGGGGCCAACGTCCTGACTTTC.

This clonotype was picked up one time. A much larger clone lies a single base off, so this may be a read error. This sequence joins TRBV2 and TRBJ2-5; D is perhaps TRBD1 (6 bases). Trimming stripped 7 bases from V and 5 bases from J, with 14 bases between. CDR3 length: 13 amino acids. Germline loops: CDR1 SNHLY, CDR2 FYNNEI. CDR3 nucleotide sequence: TGTGCCAGCAAATTTACAGGGTCGGAGACCCAGTACTTC. Protein sequence: CASKFTGSETQYF.

Turning to this clonotype: Mismatch with germline at one junction end may stem from a read error. The rearrangement links TRBV3-1 to TRBJ2-4; D tentatively reads TRBD1 or TRBD2 (5 bases each). The J call could be wrong; TRBJ2-7 is a better fit for the DNA end. The CDR3 sequence is 15 residues long. The germline CDR1 and CDR2 sequences are LGHDT and YNNKEL (reference sequence). In DNA, the CDR3 is TGTGCCAGTAGCCAAGATGGGGGACCTTCCTACGAGCAGTACTTC. This translates into CASSQDGGPSYEQYF.

The chain combines TRBV6-5 with TRBJ2-7; possibly TRBD1 or TRBD2 for D (5 bases each). The V end lost 2 bases, the J end lost 3 bases, and 14 bases lay between the germline ends. This CDR3 contains 15 residues. Per germline, CDR1 MNHEY and CDR2 SVGAGI. Written as DNA, the CDR3 is TGTGCCAGCAGTTACAGTGGGGGTTTGAACTACGAGCAGTACTTC. As protein: CASSYSGGLNYEQYF.

The genes are TRBV6-1 and TRBJ2-5; tentatively, D is TRBD2 (5 bases). This CDR3 spans 14 amino acids. Germline V CDR1 and CDR2: MNHNS, SASEGT. V was shortened by 5 bases and J by 0 bases, with 10 bases between the two germline ends. CDR3 sequence: CASSQGLHQETQYF. The CDR3 region has the DNA TGTGCCAGCAGTCAAGGACTCCACCAAGAGACCCAGTACTTC.

This clonotype was picked up a small number of times. The genes are TRBV28 and TRBJ1-6; 8 bases align to TRBD1. In germline, CDR1 is MDHEN, CDR2 SYDVKM. The CDR3 loop spans 15 amino acids. After removal of 5 bases from V and 6 bases from J, the junction contained 6 bases not matched to a gene. The CDR3: CASSPTGQVNSPLHF. The DNA for the CDR3 is TGTGCCAGCAGTCCGACGGGACAGGTTAATTCACCCCTCCACTTT.

This clonotype came up a few times. The rearrangement joins TRBV9 to TRBJ2-7; the match to TRBD2 covers 7 bases. Germline trimming cut 0 bases from V and 0 bases from J; bases unmatched to any gene: 6. Germline-derived CDR1 and CDR2 are SGDLS and YYNGEE. CDR3 length: 16 amino acids. The CDR3 protein is CASSVGDGLVSYEQYF. For the CDR3, the DNA is TGTGCCAGCAGCGTAGGGGATGGACTAGTCTCCTACGAGCAGTACTTC.

This clonotype showed up just a few times. This rearrangement joins TRBV20-1 to TRBJ1-1, with D unresolved. Germline loops: CDR1 DFQATT, CDR2 SNEGSKA (reference sequence). V was pared by 3 bases and J by 5 bases, with 10 bases between. CDR3 length equals 12 residues. CDR3 DNA sequence: TGCAGTGCTAGGCGGGTGGGGACTGAAGCTTTCTTT. Its protein product is CSARRVGTEAFF.

A few counts support this clonotype. This sequence joins TRBV7-6 and TRBJ2-7; D perhaps matches TRBD1 (6 bases). V gave up 1 base and J gave up 0 bases, with 19 bases separating them. The germline CDR1 and CDR2 sequences are SGHVS and FNYEAQ. This CDR3 has 18 residues. The CDR3 bases are TGTGCCAGCAGCTTAGACAGTGGAGGCCAGGGGCGCTCCTACGAGCAGTACTTC. Protein product: CASSLDSGGQGRSYEQYF.

The chain is built from TRBV12-5 and TRBJ2-5; D is undetermined. The DNA end is more similar to TRBJ2-7, so the J call may be wrong. The CDR3 runs 17 residues. The germline V gene has CDR1 LGHNT and CDR2 FRNRAP. The CDR3 bases are TGTGCTAGTGGTTCACCCCAAACCCCCGGGTCCCGGGACGAGCAGTACTTC. Residues: CASGSPQTPGSRDEQYF.

The rearrangement joins TRBV24-1 to TRBJ2-5; TRBD2 is a possible D gene (6 bases). The CDR3 is made up of 17 amino acids. Per germline, CDR1 KGHDR and CDR2 SFDVKD. Trimming shortened V by 2 bases and J by 3 bases, and 18 bases separated the two germline ends. CDR3 nucleotides: TGTGCCACCAGTGATTCCGCAGGGCTTCGGAGGGAAGAGACCCAGTACTTC. Translated, it gives CATSDSAGLRREETQYF.

This clonotype appeared a few times. This chain connects TRBV4-2 to TRBJ1-3; no definite D call. The CDR3 loop spans 16 amino acids. Germline V gene lookup returns CDR1 LGHNA and CDR2 YNFKEQ. V was shortened by 3 bases and J by 0 bases, with 12 bases between the two germline ends. The CDR3 region has the DNA TGTGCCAGCAGCCAGGAAATCGGGAACTCTGGAAACACCATATATTTT. It specifies CASSQEIGNSGNTIYF.

This chain uses TRBV12-3 or TRBV12-4 with TRBJ2-7, with a tentative D call TRBD2 (5 bases). V dropped 4 bases and J dropped 7 bases, with 17 bases sitting between them. The CDR3 is made up of 14 amino acids. The CDR3 here is CASSSWTDSGEQYF. DNA of the CDR3: TGTGCCAGCAGTTCCTGGACTGATTCGGGGGAGCAGTACTTC.

DNA for the CDR3: TGTGCCAGCAGTCACCCGGTCACCGAGACCCAGTACTTC. This sequence encodes CASSHPVTETQYF. The chain employs TRBV6-6 and TRBJ2-5; no reliable D call. CDR3 length: 13 residues. The V end lost 5 bases, the J end lost 5 bases, and 12 bases lay between the germline ends. Germline lookup yields CDR1 MNHNY and CDR2 SVGAGI (reference sequence).

A few counts support this clonotype. The chain is built from TRBV28 and TRBJ2-7; no firm D call. Trimming removed 6 bases from V and 6 bases from J, with 12 bases in between. This CDR3 has 12 residues. CDR1 is MDHEN, CDR2 SYDVKM, per germline. The CDR3 spells CASRLSPGEQYF. As DNA, the CDR3 is TGTGCCAGCAGGCTTTCTCCCGGCGAGCAGTACTTC.

This clonotype was counted only a few times. For the CDR3, the DNA is TGCAGCGTAGATGACAGTGGCTACACCTTC. Translated, it gives CSVDDSGYTF. V usage is TRBV29-1 and J usage is TRBJ1-2, with D maybe TRBD1 (5 bases). This CDR3 contains 10 residues. Trimming pared 6 bases from V and 7 bases from J, leaving 9 bases between. CDR1 is SQVTM and CDR2 is ANQGSEA in the germline V gene.

This clonotype was seen ten or more times. This sequence joins TRBV3-1 and TRBJ2-5; 8 positions agree with TRBD1. Germline V gives CDR1 LGHDT, CDR2 YNNKEL (reference sequence). V shed 1 base and J 4 bases; nucleotides not matched to a gene: 8. This CDR3 spans 16 amino acids. The DNA of the CDR3 is TGTGCCAGCAGCCAAGGAAGATCCGACAGGGGAGAGACCCAGTACTTC. This codes for CASSQGRSDRGETQYF.

V gene TRBV7-8 combines with J gene TRBJ2-1; 14 bases align to TRBD2. CDR3 size: 16 residues. Germline V lookup: CDR1 SGHVS, CDR2 FQNEAQ. V shed 4 bases and J 7 bases; nucleotides not matched to a gene: 6. The CDR3 sequence: CASSSRLAGGVNEQFF. In DNA form, the CDR3 reads TGTGCCAGCAGCTCCAGACTAGCGGGAGGGGTTAATGAGCAGTTCTTC.

The chain combines TRBV3-1 with TRBJ2-2, with TRBD1 matching 7 bases. Per germline, CDR1 LGHDT and CDR2 YNNKEL (reference sequence). Trimming removed 6 bases from V and 3 bases from J; junction bases left unmatched: 10. The CDR3 consists of 16 residues. CDR3 amino acids: CASRLRQGFHTGELFF. DNA for the CDR3: TGTGCCAGCAGACTTAGACAGGGATTTCACACCGGGGAGCTGTTTTTT. Combining the CDR3 with reference TRBV3-1 and TRBJ2-2 gives the whole variable domain DTAVSQTPKYLVTQMGNDKSIKCEQNLGHDTMYWYKQDSKKFLKIMFSYNNKELIINETVPNRFSPKSPDKAHLNLHINSLELGDSAVYFCASRLRQGFHTGELFFGEGSRLTVL.

This clonotype was seen only once. This CDR3 reads CASGFVPQETQYF. DNA of the CDR3: TGTGCTAGTGGTTTCGTACCACAAGAGACCCAGTACTTC. The V and J genes are TRBV12-5 and TRBJ2-5; D gene uncertain. This CDR3 spans 13 amino acids. V was clipped by 3 bases and J by 2 bases, with 7 bases between them. Germline CDR1 is LGHNT and CDR2 is FRNRAP.

The chain links TRBV18 to TRBJ2-1; a possible D gene is TRBD2 (6 bases). The germline V gene has CDR1 KGHSH and CDR2 LQKENI. CDR3 size: 15 residues. The germline V and J ends were trimmed by 3 bases and 9 bases, with 18 bases remaining between them. CDR3 coding DNA: TGTGCCAGCTCACCCACAGGACTACTCTCCGGTGAGCAGTTCTTC. Protein product: CASSPTGLLSGEQFF. The full variable domain, its missing parts supplied by reference TRBV18 and TRBJ2-1, is NAGVMQNPRHLVRRRGQEARLRCSPMKGHSHVYWYRQLPEEGLKFMVYLQKENIIDESGMPKERFSAEFPKEGPSILRIQQVVRGDSAAYFCASSPTGLLSGEQFFGPGTRLTVL.

The rearrangement uses TRBV29-1 and TRBJ2-7, with 8 bases fitting TRBD2. Germline V gives CDR1 SQVTM, CDR2 ANQGSEA. Trimming at V came to 5 bases and at J to 3 bases, leaving 6 bases not matched to a gene. CDR3 size: 13 residues. CDR3 sequence reads: CSVRKSGGYEQYF. The CDR3 nucleotides are TGCAGCGTTCGGAAGAGCGGGGGCTACGAGCAGTACTTC.